This T cell receptor beta chain appears in the sequencing data of a study of T cells in Graves' hyperthyroidism and ophthalmopathy. PBMCs were derived from 9.5 to 10 ml fresh peripheral blood. In germline, CDR1 is SGHRS, CDR2 YFSETQ. The CDR3 runs to 14 residues. The V gene end was trimmed by 5 bases and the J gene end by 6 bases; junction bases not matched to a gene: 4. Regions amplified from RNA transcripts were the TCR beta CDR3 regions. An initial round of RT-PCR targeting the TCR CDR3 relied on the HTBI primer set. MiXCR, run by TCRdb on the multiplex PCR reads, gives a single entry per CDR3 protein. The sample shows 700,000 or so distinct CDR3 sequences, 15% to 20% of them seen only once.

The V gene is TRBV5-1, the J gene TRBJ1-4, with TRBD1 matching over 10 bases. Sequenced sample: blood. This sequence was found in a man aged 18 to 30 with Graves' hyperthyroidism. The CDR3 sequence is CASSAGTGDEKLFF. CDR3 DNA sequence: TGCGCCAGCAGTGCCGGGACAGGGGATGAAAAACTGTTTTTT.